A selection of T cell receptor beta chains follows, all from one sample in a study of T-cell reconstitution after alpha-beta-depleted transplantation in children. TCRdb reprocessed the PCR reads via MiXCR and lists one record per CDR3 protein. The sample holds some 500,000 distinct CDR3 sequences; about 18% are singletons and the top ten take 2.5% to 3.5%. The sample consisted of PBMCs from the stem cell graft donor, taken from the stem cell graft. All receptors derive from a human donor who donated a stem cell graft to a child with acute lymphoblastic leukemia. CDR3s include the opening cysteine and the closing phenylalanine or tryptophan. D genes are given only for firm matches. Not all rows give a size; the values are once, few, many and, for expanded clones, a class.

TRBJ2-5,-,TRBV18,-,TGTGCCAGCTCACCGAAGATTCCAGACCAAGAGACCCAGTACTTC,CASSPKIPDQETQYF
TRBJ2-7,-,TRBV15,TRBD2,TGTGCCACCAGACTAGCGGAGAGCTACGAGCAGTACTTC,CATRLAESYEQYF
TRBJ2-7,-,TRBV7-2,TRBD2,TGTGCCAGCAGCTTGGGGAGGACTAGCGGGAGGCCCTACGAGCAGTACTTC,CASSLGRTSGRPYEQYF
TRBJ2-5,-,TRBV20-1,-,TGCAGTGCTAGAGATCTCCAGTACCAAGAGACCCAGTACTTC,CSARDLQYQETQYF
TRBJ1-2,few,TRBV12-3/TRBV12-4,-,TGTGCCAGCAGTGGACAACAGGGTTACTATGGCTACACCTTC,CASSGQQGYYGYTF
TRBJ1-1,few,TRBV12-3/TRBV12-4,-,TGTGCCAGCAGTTTTAGTCTGCATGAAGCTTTCTTT,CASSFSLHEAFF
TRBJ1-1,-,TRBV6-2/TRBV6-3,-,TGTGCCAGCAGCTATACCTGGGCAGTTATGAACACTGAAGCTTTCTTT,CASSYTWAVMNTEAFF
TRBJ2-1,-,TRBV12-2,-,TGTGCAAGTCGCTTAGAGTCTAGCGGGAGAGTGAATGAGCAGTTCTTC,CASRLESSGRVNEQFF
TRBJ2-1,-,TRBV7-9,TRBD2,TGTGCCAGCAGCACCCGACTAGCGGAGAATGAGCAGTTCTTC,CASSTRLAENEQFF
TRBJ2-5,-,TRBV20-1,-,TGCAGTGCTAGAGGGGCCGGGAGTCCCTGGTACTTC,CSARGAGSPWYF
TRBJ1-2,-,TRBV6-1,-,TGTGCCAGCAGTGAGGACAGCTTCTTTAACTATGGCTACACCTTC,CASSEDSFFNYGYTF
TRBJ2-5,few,TRBV2,-,TGTGCCAGCAGTACGAAGACCCAGTACTTC,CASSTKTQYF
TRBJ2-1,-,TRBV6-5,TRBD2,TGTGCCAGCAGTTACTATGAGGGGACTAGGCAGTTCTTC,CASSYYEGTRQFF
TRBJ2-1,few,TRBV18,-,TGTGCCAGCTCACCACCAAACGCAGCTACATCCTACAATGAGCAGTTCTTC,CASSPPNAATSYNEQFF
TRBJ2-6,-,TRBV2,-,TGTGCCTGCTGTCCTTTAGCCTGGACTGGCGTGGGGGCCAACGTCCTGACTTTC,CACCPLAWTGVGANVLTF
TRBJ1-2,-,TRBV7-6,-,TGTGCCAGCAGCCCCACTTGGGGGGCCGCATATGGCTACACCTTC,CASSPTWGAAYGYTF
TRBJ2-3,-,TRBV20-1,-,TGCAGTGCAACCCGGGACTCTACCACAGATACGCAGTATTTT,CSATRDSTTDTQYF
TRBJ2-2,-,TRBV5-8,-,TGTGCCAGCAGCTTTGGAATCCTAAACACCGGGGAGCTGTTTTTT,CASSFGILNTGELFF
TRBJ2-2,-,TRBV7-9,-,TGTGCCAGCAGCTTGCGGGGGCAGGGCACCGGGGAGCTGTTTTTT,CASSLRGQGTGELFF
TRBJ1-2,few,TRBV20-1,-,TGCAGTGCTAAAGGCAGGGACGGCTACACCTTC,CSAKGRDGYTF
TRBJ2-1,-,TRBV5-1,TRBD2,TGCGCCAGCTCCGCCAGGACTAGCGGGAGCAATGAGCAGTTCTTC,CASSARTSGSNEQFF
TRBJ2-2,-,TRBV6-5,-,TGTGCCAGCAGTTCCCTCCGACTCCAAACCACCGGGGAGCTGTTTTTT,CASSSLRLQTTGELFF
TRBJ1-5,-,TRBV9,TRBD1,TGTGCCAGCAGCGCCACAGGGGTTAGCAATCAGCCCCAGCATTTT,CASSATGVSNQPQHF
TRBJ1-2,-,TRBV12-3/TRBV12-4,-,TGTGCCAGCAGTGCGGGGCTCCCGTATGGCTACACCTTC,CASSAGLPYGYTF
TRBJ2-1,-,TRBV5-1,TRBD2,TGCGCCAGCAGCTTCCTAGCGGGAGCCCCGAGCTCCTACAATGAGCAGTTCTTC,CASSFLAGAPSSYNEQFF
TRBJ2-1,-,TRBV21-1,-,TGTGCCAGCAGCAAAGCGACTCATAGCTCCTACAATGAGCAGTTCTTC,CASSKATHSSYNEQFF
TRBJ2-1,-,TRBV7-3,-,TGTGCCAGCAGCCTGACACCGTACAAATTCGGTGAGCAGTTCTTC,CASSLTPYKFGEQFF
TRBJ1-5,-,TRBV24-1,-,TGTGCCACCAGTGATTCGGGACTTTTTAGCAATCAGCCCCAGCATTTT,CATSDSGLFSNQPQHF
TRBJ2-2,few,TRBV7-7,-,TGTGCCAGCAGCCCGTTTAGATCGAACACCGGGGAGCTGTTTTTT,CASSPFRSNTGELFF
TRBJ1-1,few,TRBV12-3/TRBV12-4,TRBD1,TGTGCCACCGGACAGGGGGCCTTAATGGGGAAGAACACTGAAGCTTTCTTT,CATGQGALMGKNTEAFF
TRBJ1-1,-,TRBV12-3/TRBV12-4,-,TGTGCCAGCAGTTTAGAGGCAGGCGCAGGCACTGAAGCTTTCTTT,CASSLEAGAGTEAFF
TRBJ2-7,-,TRBV20-1,TRBD1,TGCAGTGCAAATAGGGGGCAGATTCTCTCCTACGAGCAGTACTTC,CSANRGQILSYEQYF
TRBJ1-3,few,TRBV28,-,TGTGCCAGCAGTGCCCAAGGGTTGGGAAACACCATATATTTT,CASSAQGLGNTIYF
TRBJ1-5,few,TRBV27,TRBD1,TGTGCCAGCAGTTTCGCTTACAGGGGGCCCAGCAATCAGCCCCAGCATTTT,CASSFAYRGPSNQPQHF
TRBJ2-1,-,TRBV5-1,TRBD2,TGCGCCAGCAGCTTCGTAGCGGGAGTTGGGGATGAGCAGTTCTTC,CASSFVAGVGDEQFF
TRBJ2-5,-,TRBV29-1,-,TGCAGCGCCGGCCTTGGAGAGACCCAGTACTTC,CSAGLGETQYF
TRBJ2-7,-,TRBV28,TRBD1,TGTGCCAGCAGTTTAGGGACAGGGGAAAACGAGCAGTACTTC,CASSLGTGENEQYF
TRBJ2-5,few,TRBV7-7,TRBD2,TGTGCCAGCAGTTATGGCCCAACTAGCGGGAGCGTGGAGACCCAGTACTTC,CASSYGPTSGSVETQYF